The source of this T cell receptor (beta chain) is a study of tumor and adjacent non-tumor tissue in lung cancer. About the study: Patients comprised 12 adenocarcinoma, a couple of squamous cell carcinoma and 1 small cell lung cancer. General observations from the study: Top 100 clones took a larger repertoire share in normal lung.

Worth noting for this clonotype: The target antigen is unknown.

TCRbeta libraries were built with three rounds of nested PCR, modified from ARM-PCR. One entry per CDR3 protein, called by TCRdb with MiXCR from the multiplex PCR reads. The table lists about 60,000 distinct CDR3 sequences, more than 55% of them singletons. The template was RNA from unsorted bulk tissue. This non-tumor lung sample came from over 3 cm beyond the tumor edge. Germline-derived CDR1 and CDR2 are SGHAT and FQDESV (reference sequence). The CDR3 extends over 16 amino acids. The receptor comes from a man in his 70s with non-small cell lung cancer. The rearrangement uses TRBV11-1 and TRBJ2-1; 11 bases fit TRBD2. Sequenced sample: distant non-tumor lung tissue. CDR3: CAGSPTSGSSYNEQFF. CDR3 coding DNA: TGTGCTGGCAGCCCAACTAGCGGGAGCTCCTACAATGAGCAGTTCTTC.